This paragraph covers one TCR beta chain sequence. The data derive from a study of CD8 T cells in Susac syndrome. Relapsing-remitting disease, either stable or active, was present in the multiple sclerosis controls, who were treatment-naive patients. CDR3 length: 11 residues. The V and J ends lost 8 bases and 6 bases respectively, with 11 bases between them. Reverse transcription used about 0.45 to 1 ug RNA and random hexamers. Via MiXCR, TCRdb re-called the immunoSEQ multiplex PCR reads, giving one row per CDR3 protein. The table shows roughly 200,000 distinct CDR3 sequences, with around 95% occurring only once.

This sequence joins TRBV12-3 or TRBV12-4 and TRBJ2-7; D possibly corresponds to TRBD2 (5 bases). The material sequenced was CD4+ T cells from PBMCs. The sequence was collected from a human donor with multiple sclerosis. DNA of the CDR3: TGTGCCAGCGGACGAGGGAGCGAGCAGTACTTC. It is translated as CASGRGSEQYF.